These 27 T cell receptor beta chains came from one sample sequenced in a study of T cells in Graves' hyperthyroidism and ophthalmopathy. Researchers took RNA transcripts and amplified the TCR beta CDR3 regions from them. The HTBI primer set served for first-round RT-PCR of the TCR CDR3. TCRdb reprocessed the multiplex PCR reads via MiXCR and lists one record per CDR3 protein. This table has 450,000 to 700,000 distinct CDR3 sequences, about 45% appearing once. Source material: peripheral blood or thyroid tissue (not recorded which). The receptors shown here come from an adult woman with Graves' disease, either hyperthyroidism or ophthalmopathy (not recorded which).

This clonotype appeared a few times. One base away lies a much larger clone, so this may be a sequencing read error. The gene calls are TRBV5-5 and TRBJ2-7; D unresolved. The CDR3 runs 12 residues. CDR1 is SGHKS and CDR2 is YYEKEE in the germline V gene (reference sequence). The V and J ends lost 4 bases and 2 bases respectively, with 7 bases between them. The CDR3 DNA sequence: TGTGCCAGCAGCCGAGCACCCTACGAGCAGTACTTC. Protein: CASSRAPYEQYF.

This clonotype was observed a handful of times. The J gene is TRBJ1-5, the V gene TRBV12-3 or TRBV12-4; 7 nucleotides align to TRBD1. The CDR3 consists of 15 residues. V lost 1 base and J lost 6; bases outside the gene matches: 6. The CDR3 reads CASSLGTGGIQPQHF. The CDR3 nucleotides are TGTGCCAGCAGTTTAGGGACAGGAGGGATTCAGCCCCAGCATTTT.

This clonotype was observed many times. CDR3 DNA sequence: TGTGCCAGCAGGAAATACAGGGTTGAGCAGTACTTC. Its translation is CASRKYRVEQYF. This chain uses TRBV2 with TRBJ2-7; tentatively, D is TRBD1 (6 bases). CDR1 is SNHLY and CDR2 is FYNNEI in the germline V gene. The V gene lost 6 bases and the J gene lost 7 bases, with 13 bases spanning the gap. This CDR3 contains 12 residues.

This clonotype has a single count. CDR3 amino acids: CASSPMDRVNTIYF. CDR3 nucleotides: TGTGCCAGCAGCCCTATGGACAGGGTCAACACCATATATTTT. This chain joins TRBV14 and TRBJ1-3; 8 nucleotides agree with TRBD1. The germline V gene encodes CDR1 SGHDN and CDR2 FVKESK. The CDR3 covers 14 residues. V was pared by 4 bases and J by 7 bases, with 6 bases of the junction left unmatched. The full variable domain, in which reference TRBV14 and TRBJ1-3 provide the parts outside the CDR3, is EAGVTQFPSHSVIEKGQTVTLRCDPISGHDNLYWYRRVMGKEIKFLLHFVKESKQDESGMPNNRFLAERTGGTYSTLKVQPAELEDSGVYFCASSPMDRVNTIYFGEGSWLTVV.

This clonotype was counted only a few times. This rearrangement joins TRBV29-1 to TRBJ1-5; D perhaps matches TRBD1 (5 bases). This CDR3 comprises 13 residues. Per the germline V gene, CDR1 is SQVTM and CDR2 is ANQGSEA. V was pared by 2 bases and J by 10 bases, with 15 bases between. This CDR3 is CSVEPGTGHPQHF. The CDR3 DNA reads as TGCAGCGTTGAACCGGGGACGGGCCACCCCCAGCATTTT. Full variable domain (remainder filled in from reference TRBV29-1 and TRBJ1-5): SAVISQKPSRDICQRGTSLTIQCQVDSQVTMMFWYRQQPGQSLTLIATANQGSEATYESGFVIDKFPISRPNLTFSTLTVSNMSPEDSSIYLCSVEPGTGHPQHFGDGTRLSIL.

This clonotype was detected ten times or more. The chain recombines TRBV5-4 with TRBJ2-7; TRBD2 matches at 12 bases. There are 16 residues in the CDR3. V lost 2 bases to trimming and J lost 6 bases; unmatched junction nucleotides: 9. Per the germline V gene, CDR1 is SGHNT and CDR2 is YYREEE (reference sequence). CDR3: CASSFATSGSVGEQYF. The DNA of the CDR3 is TGTGCCAGCAGCTTTGCGACTAGCGGGAGTGTAGGCGAGCAGTACTTC. The full variable domain, in which reference TRBV5-4 and TRBJ2-7 provide the parts outside the CDR3, is ETGVTQSPTHLIKTRGQQVTLRCSSQSGHNTVSWYQQALGQGPQFIFQYYREEENGRGNFPPRFSGLQFPNYSSELNVNALELDDSALYLCASSFATSGSVGEQYFGPGTRLTVT.

Comment on this clonotype: Since the CDR3 does not end with the conserved phenylalanine or tryptophan, this likely comes from a read error. The limits of the CDR3 on the DNA are not certain, so only TCRdb's listed CDR3 is given. This chain joins TRBV7-3 and TRBJ2-7. The length of the CDR3 is 8 amino acids, counting both ends. Germline V gene lookup returns CDR1 SGHTA and CDR2 FQGTGA. Here the CDR3 reads CASSLIIA.

In this sample, this clonotype turned up a few times. The rearrangement uses TRBV15 and TRBJ1-1; D unresolved. The V end was cut by 1 base, the J end by 1 base, with 4 bases between. The CDR3 extends over 13 amino acids. CDR1 is LNHNV and CDR2 is YYDKDF in the germline V gene (reference sequence). CDR3 loop: CATSRVSNTEAFF. CDR3 DNA: TGTGCCACCAGCAGAGTATCGAACACTGAAGCTTTCTTT.

The genes are TRBV5-1 and TRBJ1-4; D is unresolved. V lost 2 bases and J 10 bases, leaving 6 bases between the germline ends. Germline CDR1 SGHRS, CDR2 YFSETQ. There are 11 residues in the CDR3. CDR3 DNA: TGCGCCAGCAGCTTAAGCGGAAAACTGTTTTTT. Translation gives CASSLSGKLFF. Variable domain in full (rest from reference TRBV5-1 and TRBJ1-4): KAGVTQTPRYLIKTRGQQVTLSCSPISGHRSVSWYQQTPGQGLQFLFEYFSETQRNKGNFPGRFSGRQFSNSRSEMNVSTLELGDSALYLCASSLSGKLFFGSGTQLSVL.

This clonotype was seen just once. The J gene is TRBJ1-4, the V gene TRBV15; 7 bases fit TRBD1. Germline CDR1 and CDR2: LNHNV and YYDKDF (reference sequence). The CDR3 loop spans 16 amino acids. V was clipped by 2 bases and J by 0 bases; unmatched bases: 3. DNA for the CDR3: TGTGCCACCAGCAGAAACAGGGGCCCAACTAATGAAAAACTGTTTTTT. Protein sequence: CATSRNRGPTNEKLFF.

The chain recombines TRBV29-1 with TRBJ1-4, with 8 bases identical to TRBD1. Trimming removed 6 bases from V and 6 bases from J; junction bases left unmatched: 6. Germline lookup yields CDR1 SQVTM and CDR2 ANQGSEA. The CDR3 runs 13 residues. CDR3 bases: TGCAGCGTCCCTGCGACAGGGGATGAAAAACTGTTTTTT. This sequence encodes CSVPATGDEKLFF.

This rearrangement joins TRBV14 to TRBJ2-5; the D gene is possibly TRBD1 (5 bases). CDR3 size: 14 residues. Trimming took off 4 bases at V and 7 bases at J, with 16 bases between the two ends. Germline V gene sequence: CDR1 SGHDN, CDR2 FVKESK. The CDR3 reads CASSPPRGSRTQYF. The CDR3 DNA follows: TGTGCCAGCAGCCCCCCAAGGGGCTCCAGGACCCAGTACTTC.

This clonotype was observed at least ten times. The chain recombines TRBV5-1 with TRBJ2-7; TRBD2 matches 7 bases. The germline V gene has CDR1 SGHRS and CDR2 YFSETQ. CDR3 size: 19 residues. V shed 7 bases and J 3 bases; nucleotides not matched to a gene: 25. CDR3 bases: TGCGCCAGCCTTAACAAGGCTAGCGGCGAGGTCACGGTGCTCTACGAGCAGTACTTC. It translates to CASLNKASGEVTVLYEQYF.

In its sample, this clonotype was seen many times. This sequence joins TRBV9 and TRBJ2-5, with 7 nucleotides matching TRBD2. After removal of 3 bases from V and 4 bases from J, the junction contained 3 bases not matched to a gene. Germline CDR1 SGDLS, CDR2 YYNGEE. This CDR3 comprises 13 residues. CDR3 in DNA: TGTGCCAGCAGCGGCGGGGGTTTAGAGACCCAGTACTTC. Encoded protein: CASSGGGLETQYF.

The chain has TRBV15 and TRBJ2-6; D not resolved. Germline assignment: CDR1 LNHNV and CDR2 YYDKDF (reference sequence). V gave up 5 bases and J gave up 18 bases, with 5 bases separating them. This CDR3 region has 8 residues. In nucleotides, the CDR3 is TGTGCCACCAGCGTTTGGACTTTC. It encodes CATSVWTF. Full variable domain (remainder filled in from reference TRBV15 and TRBJ2-6): DAMVIQNPRYQVTQFGKPVTLSCSQTLNHNVMYWYQQKSSQAPKLLFHYYDKDFNNEADTPDNFQSRRPNTSFCFLDIRSPGLGDTAMYLCATSVWTFGAGSRLTVL.

In regard to this clonotype: The CDR3 carries no conserved terminal phenylalanine or tryptophan, so it likely arises from a read error. V usage is TRBV5-1 and J usage is TRBJ1-1, with TRBD1 matching over 8 bases. The V and J ends lost 1 base and 3 bases, in that order; junction bases with no gene match: 5. CDR1 and CDR2 (germline): SGHRS, YFSETQ. CDR3 length: 15 residues. In nucleotides, the CDR3 is TGCGCCAGCAGCTTGACAGGGGGTATGTACACTGAAGCTTTCCTT. Protein: CASSLTGGMYTEAFL.

This clonotype was picked up a small number of times. The chain links TRBV27 to TRBJ2-7, with 9 bases lining up with TRBD2. With 3 bases clipped from V and 1 base from J, the junction kept 4 bases outside the gene matches. Germline values: CDR1 MNHEY, CDR2 SMNVEV (reference sequence). This CDR3 contains 15 residues. DNA of the CDR3: TGTGCCAGCAGTTTTGAGGCGGGAGGGTCCTACGAGCAGTACTTC. This gives the protein CASSFEAGGSYEQYF.

This clonotype came up many times. This chain connects TRBV2 to TRBJ2-2; D is possibly TRBD2 (6 bases). Looked up from germline, CDR1 is SNHLY and CDR2 is FYNNEI. This CDR3 region has 14 residues. V gave up 4 bases and J gave up 5 bases, with 11 bases separating them. The DNA of the CDR3 is TGTGCCAGCAGTGCGGGGACTCGGACCGGGGAGCTGTTTTTT. This translates into CASSAGTRTGELFF.

The table lists this clonotype with many counts. This chain connects TRBV6-1 to TRBJ1-2; D is uncertain. This CDR3 comprises 13 residues. With 2 bases removed from V and 4 bases from J, the gap between germline ends came to 8 bases. The germline CDR1 and CDR2 sequences are MNHNS and SASEGT. CDR3 nucleotide sequence: TGTGCCAGCAGTGAACACGGCAGCTATGGCTACACCTTC. Amino acid sequence: CASSEHGSYGYTF.

The CDR3 region has the DNA TGTGCCAGCAGTTTTGAGACAGCGCCCGGGGCCCTCCACTTT. It encodes CASSFETAPGALHF. The gene calls are TRBV28 and TRBJ1-6, with D possibly TRBD1 on 5 matching bases. This CDR3 is 14 amino acids long. Germline V CDR1 and CDR2: MDHEN, SYDVKM. V lost 3 bases and J lost 14, with 17 bases in between.

The CDR3 reads CASSLRRLAAETQYF. As DNA, the CDR3 is TGTGCCAGCAGTTTGCGGAGACTAGCGGCGGAGACCCAGTACTTC. The rearrangement uses TRBV12-3 or TRBV12-4 and TRBJ2-5; 9 bases match TRBD2. V lost 3 bases and J lost 5; bases outside the gene matches: 7. CDR3 length: 15 amino acids.

The gene calls are TRBV2 and TRBJ1-2; D uncertain. Trimming removed 4 bases from V and 2 bases from J, with 11 bases in between. The CDR3 has 14 amino acids. Germline CDR1 is SNHLY and CDR2 is FYNNEI. The CDR3 sequence is CASSVDVGNYGYTF. CDR3 DNA sequence: TGTGCCAGCAGTGTGGATGTCGGAAACTATGGCTACACCTTC.

This clonotype has ten or more counts. This chain joins TRBV6-5 and TRBJ1-2; D not resolved. The CDR3 is 13 residues long. In germline, CDR1 is MNHEY, CDR2 SVGAGI. V gave up 4 bases and J gave up 6 bases, with 12 bases separating them. CDR3 amino acids: CASSFKGSNGYTF. CDR3 sequence (DNA): TGTGCCAGCAGTTTCAAAGGGTCGAATGGCTACACCTTC.

The genes are TRBV20-1 and TRBJ2-7; 7 nucleotides align to TRBD1. Unmatched junction bases numbered 12, after V lost 6 bases and J lost 1 base. CDR1 is DFQATT, CDR2 SNEGSKA, per germline (reference sequence). The CDR3 is 15 residues long. This CDR3 reads CSAPTRDSRSYEQYF. In nucleotides, the CDR3 is TGCAGTGCCCCCACCAGGGACAGTCGATCCTACGAGCAGTACTTC.

The chain employs TRBV24-1 and TRBJ1-4, with D hard to call. With 6 bases removed from V and 5 bases from J, the gap between germline ends came to 12 bases. The CDR3 spans 14 residues. Germline V lookup: CDR1 KGHDR, CDR2 SFDVKD. Here the CDR3 reads CATSSSRRNEKLFF. The CDR3 DNA reads TGTGCCACCAGTAGTAGCCGGAGAAATGAAAAACTGTTTTTT.

The rearrangement links TRBV19 to TRBJ1-6; D possibly corresponds to TRBD1 (6 bases). Trimming took 4 bases from V and 12 from J, leaving 22 bases between them. Germline V lookup: CDR1 LNHDA, CDR2 SQIVND (reference sequence). This CDR3 region has 16 residues. The CDR3 spells CASSTDPQGWWEPLHF. The DNA for the CDR3 is TGTGCCAGTAGTACCGACCCACAGGGCTGGTGGGAACCCCTCCACTTT.

The V call is TRBV29-1, the J call TRBJ2-2; D is perhaps TRBD1 (6 bases). The CDR3 has 17 amino acids. The V gene's germline CDR1 is SQVTM and CDR2 ANQGSEA. V was shortened by 6 bases and J by 8 bases, with 28 bases between the two germline ends. CDR3: CSVYPVLGAGVKGELFF. CDR3 coding DNA: TGCAGCGTGTACCCGGTCTTAGGGGCAGGGGTGAAGGGGGAGCTGTTTTTT.